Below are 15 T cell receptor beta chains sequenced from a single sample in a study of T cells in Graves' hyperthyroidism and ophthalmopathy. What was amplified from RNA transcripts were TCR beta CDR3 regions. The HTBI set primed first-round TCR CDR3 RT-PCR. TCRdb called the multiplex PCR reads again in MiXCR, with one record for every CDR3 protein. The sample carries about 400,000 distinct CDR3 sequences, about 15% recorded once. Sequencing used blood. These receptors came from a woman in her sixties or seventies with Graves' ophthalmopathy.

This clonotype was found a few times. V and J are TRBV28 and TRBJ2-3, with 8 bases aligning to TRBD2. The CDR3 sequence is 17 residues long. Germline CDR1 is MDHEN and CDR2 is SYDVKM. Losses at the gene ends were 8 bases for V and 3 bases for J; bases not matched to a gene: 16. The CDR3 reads CASHDYGSGSSTDTQYF. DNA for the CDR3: TGTGCCAGCCACGACTACGGGAGCGGGAGCAGTACAGATACGCAGTATTTT.

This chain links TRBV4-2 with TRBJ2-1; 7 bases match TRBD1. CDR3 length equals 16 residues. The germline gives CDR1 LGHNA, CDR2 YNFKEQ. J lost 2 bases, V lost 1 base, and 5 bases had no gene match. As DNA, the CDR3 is TGTGCCAGCAGCCAAGCTAAACAGGGGACCTACAATGAGCAGTTCTTC. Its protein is CASSQAKQGTYNEQFF.

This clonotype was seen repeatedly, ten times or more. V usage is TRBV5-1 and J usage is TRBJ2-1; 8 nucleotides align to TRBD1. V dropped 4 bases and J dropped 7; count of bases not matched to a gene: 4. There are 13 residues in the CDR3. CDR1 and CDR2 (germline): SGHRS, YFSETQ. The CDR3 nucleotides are TGCGCCAGCAGCACGGACAGGGTAAATGAGCAGTTCTTC. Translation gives CASSTDRVNEQFF.

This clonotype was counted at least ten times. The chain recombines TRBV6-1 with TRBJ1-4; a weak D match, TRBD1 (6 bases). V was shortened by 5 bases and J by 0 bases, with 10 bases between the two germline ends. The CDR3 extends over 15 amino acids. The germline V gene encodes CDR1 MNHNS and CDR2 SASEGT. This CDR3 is CASSLRTATNEKLFF. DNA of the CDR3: TGTGCCAGCAGTCTCCGGACAGCAACTAATGAAAAACTGTTTTTT.

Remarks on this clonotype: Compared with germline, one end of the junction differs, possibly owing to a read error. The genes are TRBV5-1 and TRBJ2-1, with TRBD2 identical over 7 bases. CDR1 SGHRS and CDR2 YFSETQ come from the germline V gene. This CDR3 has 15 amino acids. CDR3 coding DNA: TGTGCCAGCAATACTATAACTAGCGAGTACAATGAGCAGTTCTTC. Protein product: CASNTITSEYNEQFF.

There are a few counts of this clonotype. In nucleotides, the CDR3 is TGCAGTGCTAGAGCTCCGGACGGTTCGCTAGTACCCCTCCACTTT. It codes for CSARAPDGSLVPLHF. The chain joins TRBV20-1 to TRBJ1-6; D is unresolved. The CDR3 covers 15 residues. Trimming removed 1 base from V and 12 bases from J, with 19 bases in between. Germline V gene sequence: CDR1 DFQATT, CDR2 SNEGSKA (reference sequence).

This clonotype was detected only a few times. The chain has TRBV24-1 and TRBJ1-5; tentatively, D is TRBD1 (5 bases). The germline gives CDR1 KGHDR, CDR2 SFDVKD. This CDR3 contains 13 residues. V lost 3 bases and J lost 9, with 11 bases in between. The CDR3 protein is CATSDTQGSPQHF. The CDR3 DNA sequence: TGTGCCACCAGTGATACTCAGGGTTCGCCCCAGCATTTT.

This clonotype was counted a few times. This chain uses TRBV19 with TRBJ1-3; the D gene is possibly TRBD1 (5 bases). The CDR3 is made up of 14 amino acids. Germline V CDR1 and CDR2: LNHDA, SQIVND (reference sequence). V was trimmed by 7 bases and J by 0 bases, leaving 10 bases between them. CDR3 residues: CASISGFSGNTIYF. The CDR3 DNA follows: TGTGCCAGTATTTCAGGGTTCTCTGGAAACACCATATATTTT.

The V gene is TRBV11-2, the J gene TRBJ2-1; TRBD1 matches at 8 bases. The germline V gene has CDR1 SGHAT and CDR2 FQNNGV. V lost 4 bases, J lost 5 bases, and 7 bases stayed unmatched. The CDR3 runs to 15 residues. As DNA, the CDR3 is TGTGCCAGCAGCTCCCAGGGGGCGGCTGACAATGAGCAGTTCTTC. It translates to CASSSQGAADNEQFF. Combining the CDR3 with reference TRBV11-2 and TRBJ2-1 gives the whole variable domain EAGVAQSPRYKIIEKRQSVAFWCNPISGHATLYWYQQILGQGPKLLIQFQNNGVVDDSQLPKDRFSAERLKGVDSTLKIQPAKLEDSAVYLCASSSQGAADNEQFFGPGTRLTVL.

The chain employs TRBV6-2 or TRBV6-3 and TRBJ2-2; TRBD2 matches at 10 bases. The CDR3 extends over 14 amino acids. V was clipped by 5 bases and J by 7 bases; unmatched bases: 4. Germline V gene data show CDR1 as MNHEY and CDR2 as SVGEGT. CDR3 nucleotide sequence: TGTGCCAGCAGTAGGGGACTAGCGTTCGGGGAGCTGTTTTTT. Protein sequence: CASSRGLAFGELFF.

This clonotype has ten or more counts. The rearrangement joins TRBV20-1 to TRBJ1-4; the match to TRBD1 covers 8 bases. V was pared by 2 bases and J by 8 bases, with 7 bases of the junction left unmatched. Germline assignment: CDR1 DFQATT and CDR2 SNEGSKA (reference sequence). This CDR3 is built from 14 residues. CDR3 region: CSARSQGAGEKLFF. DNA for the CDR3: TGCAGTGCTAGATCCCAGGGGGCTGGAGAAAAACTGTTTTTT.

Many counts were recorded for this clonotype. CDR3 loop: CATSILAGVNEQFF. The CDR3 coding sequence is TGTGCCACCAGCATACTAGCGGGAGTCAATGAGCAGTTCTTC. This chain joins TRBV15 and TRBJ2-1; 11 nucleotides agree with TRBD2. The germline CDR1 and CDR2 sequences are LNHNV and YYDKDF (reference sequence). CDR3 length: 14 amino acids. Losses at the gene ends were 4 bases for V and 6 bases for J; bases not matched to a gene: 2.

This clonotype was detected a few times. The CDR3 here is CSSVWAHEQFF. The CDR3 DNA sequence: TGCAGCAGCGTATGGGCCCATGAGCAGTTCTTC. The V and J genes are TRBV29-1 and TRBJ2-1; the D is unclear. The CDR3 spans 11 residues. V lost 8 bases to trimming and J lost 8 bases, with 13 bases between them. CDR1 is SQVTM and CDR2 is ANQGSEA in the germline V gene.

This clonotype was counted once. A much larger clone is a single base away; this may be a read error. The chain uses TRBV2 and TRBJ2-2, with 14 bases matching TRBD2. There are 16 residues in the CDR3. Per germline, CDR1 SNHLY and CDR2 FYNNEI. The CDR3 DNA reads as TGTGCCAGAGGACTAGCGGGAGGAACGAACGCCGGGGAGCTGTTTTTT. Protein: CARGLAGGTNAGELFF. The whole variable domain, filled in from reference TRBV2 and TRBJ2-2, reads EPEVTQTPSHQVTQMGQEVILRCVPISNHLYFYWYRQILGQKVEFLVSFYNNEISEKSEIFDDQFSVERPDGSNFTLKIRSTKLEDSAMYFCARGLAGGTNAGELFFGEGSRLTVL.

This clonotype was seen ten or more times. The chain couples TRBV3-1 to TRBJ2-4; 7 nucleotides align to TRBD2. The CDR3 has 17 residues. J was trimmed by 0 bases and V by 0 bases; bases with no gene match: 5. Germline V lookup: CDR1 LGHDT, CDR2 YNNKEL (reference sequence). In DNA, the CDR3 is TGTGCCAGCAGCCAAGATCCAGCGGGAAGAGCCAAAAACATTCAGTACTTC. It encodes CASSQDPAGRAKNIQYF.